The clone carrying this TCR beta chain showed up many times. Antigen: not known. The entry originates in a study of CD8+CD57+ T cells in acquired aplastic anemia. About the research overall: Yields of DNA that came from sorted CD4+ and CD8+ cells averaged about 2.9 ug.

Flow cytometry had shown expanded CD8+CD57+ cells in the patients chosen for sequencing. Severe acquired aplastic anemia was present in every patient. Germline loops: CDR1 SNHLY, CDR2 FYNNEI. There are 16 residues in the CDR3. Germline trimming cut 8 bases from V and 2 bases from J; bases unmatched to any gene: 14. Broader study findings: CD8+ Simpson's diversity showed no significant patient-control difference. Patients and controls were found to share twenty-nine CD8+ CDR3 sequences.

Genomic DNA templated the TCR beta VDJ and CDR3 profiling. One entry per CDR3 protein results from TCRdb running MiXCR on the reads. The data show approximately 180,000 distinct CDR3 sequences, 48% seen once. This TCR was sampled from a human donor with aplastic anemia. The V and J genes are TRBV2 and TRBJ2-7; 8 bases are shared with TRBD1. The material sequenced was sorted CD4+, CD8+, or CD8+CD57+ T cells (not recorded which) from PBMCs. The CDR3 DNA reads as TGTGCCAGCCCAGCCCGCAGGGGGCGTGGACCCTACGAGCAGTACTTC. This gives the protein CASPARRGRGPYEQYF.